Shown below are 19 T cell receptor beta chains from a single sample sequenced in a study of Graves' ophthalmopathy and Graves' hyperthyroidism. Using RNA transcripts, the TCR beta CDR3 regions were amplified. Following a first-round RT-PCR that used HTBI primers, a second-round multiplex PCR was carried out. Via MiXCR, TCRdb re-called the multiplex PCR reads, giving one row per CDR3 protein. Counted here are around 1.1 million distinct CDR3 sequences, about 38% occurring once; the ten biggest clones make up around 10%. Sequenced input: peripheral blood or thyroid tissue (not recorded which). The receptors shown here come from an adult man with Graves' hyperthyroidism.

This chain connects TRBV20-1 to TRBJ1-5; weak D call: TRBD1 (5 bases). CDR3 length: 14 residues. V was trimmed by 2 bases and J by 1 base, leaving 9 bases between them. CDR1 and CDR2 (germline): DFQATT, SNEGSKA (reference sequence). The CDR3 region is CSARPGTSNQPQHF. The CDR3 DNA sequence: TGCAGTGCTAGACCCGGGACCAGCAATCAGCCCCAGCATTTT.

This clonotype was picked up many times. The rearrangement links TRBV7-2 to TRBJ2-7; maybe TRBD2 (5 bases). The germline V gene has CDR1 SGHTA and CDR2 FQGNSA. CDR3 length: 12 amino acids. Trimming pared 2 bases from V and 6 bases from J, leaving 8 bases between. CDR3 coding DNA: TGTGCCAGCAGCTTATGGGCGGGCGAGCAGTACTTC. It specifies CASSLWAGEQYF.

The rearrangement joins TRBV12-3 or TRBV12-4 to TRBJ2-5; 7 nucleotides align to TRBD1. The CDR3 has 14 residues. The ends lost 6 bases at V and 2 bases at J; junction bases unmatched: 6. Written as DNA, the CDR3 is TGTGCCAGCAGAGGGGGACAGCCACAAGAGACCCAGTACTTC. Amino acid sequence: CASRGGQPQETQYF.

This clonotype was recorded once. CDR3 residues: CASSSTDADTQYF. The CDR3 nucleotides read TGTGCCAGTAGCTCCACGGACGCAGATACGCAGTATTTT. The chain carries TRBV19 and TRBJ2-3; D is unclear. The CDR3 contains 13 residues. Germline V gene data show CDR1 as LNHDA and CDR2 as SQIVND (reference sequence). V was shortened by 6 bases and J by 4 bases, with 11 bases between the two germline ends.

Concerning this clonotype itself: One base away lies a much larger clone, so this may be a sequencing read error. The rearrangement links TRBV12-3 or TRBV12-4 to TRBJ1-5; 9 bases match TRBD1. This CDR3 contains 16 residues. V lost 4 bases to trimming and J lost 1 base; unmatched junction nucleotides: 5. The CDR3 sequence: CASSWGQGRSNQPQHF. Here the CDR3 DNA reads TGTGCCAGCAGTTGGGGACAGGGTAGAAGCAATCAGCCCCAGCATTTT.

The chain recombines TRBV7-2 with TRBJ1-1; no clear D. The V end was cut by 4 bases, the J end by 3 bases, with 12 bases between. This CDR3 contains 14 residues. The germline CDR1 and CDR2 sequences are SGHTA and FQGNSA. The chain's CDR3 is CASSSPDTYTEAFF. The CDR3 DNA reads TGTGCCAGCAGCTCGCCCGACACCTACACTGAAGCTTTCTTT.

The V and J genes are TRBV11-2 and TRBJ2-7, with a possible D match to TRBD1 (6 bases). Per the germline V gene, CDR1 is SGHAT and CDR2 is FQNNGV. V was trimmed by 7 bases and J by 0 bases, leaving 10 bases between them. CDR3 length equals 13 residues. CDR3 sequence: CASNGQSSYEQYF. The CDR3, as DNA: TGTGCCAGCAACGGACAGAGCTCCTACGAGCAGTACTTC.

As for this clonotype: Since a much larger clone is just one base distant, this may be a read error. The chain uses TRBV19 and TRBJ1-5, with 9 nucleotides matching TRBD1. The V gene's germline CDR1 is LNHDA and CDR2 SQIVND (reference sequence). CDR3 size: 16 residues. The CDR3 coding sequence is TGTGTCAGTAGTATAAGGGACGGGACAGGGATTCAGCCCCAGCATTTT. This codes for CVSSIRDGTGIQPQHF. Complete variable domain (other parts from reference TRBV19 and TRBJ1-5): DGGITQSPKYLFRKEGQNVTLSCEQNLNHDAMYWYRQDPGQGLRLIYYSQIVNDFQKGDIAEGYSVSREKKESFPLTVTSAQKNPTAFYLCVSSIRDGTGIQPQHFGDGTRLSIL.

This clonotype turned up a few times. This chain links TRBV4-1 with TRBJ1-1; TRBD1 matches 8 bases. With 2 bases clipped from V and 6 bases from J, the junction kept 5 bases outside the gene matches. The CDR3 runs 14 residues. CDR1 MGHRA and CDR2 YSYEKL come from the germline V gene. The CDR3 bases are TGCGCCAGCAGCCAAACGGACAGGGATGCTGAAGCTTTCTTT. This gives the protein CASSQTDRDAEAFF.

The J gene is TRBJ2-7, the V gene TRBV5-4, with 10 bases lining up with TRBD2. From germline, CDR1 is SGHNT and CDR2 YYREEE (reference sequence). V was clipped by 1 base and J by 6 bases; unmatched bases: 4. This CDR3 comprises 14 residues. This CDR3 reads CASSLSGGASEQYF. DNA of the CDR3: TGTGCCAGCAGCTTGAGCGGGGGGGCGTCCGAGCAGTACTTC.

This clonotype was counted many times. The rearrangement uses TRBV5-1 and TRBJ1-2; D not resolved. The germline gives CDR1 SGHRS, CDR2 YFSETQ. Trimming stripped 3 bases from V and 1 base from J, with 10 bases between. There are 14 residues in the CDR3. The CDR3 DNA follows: TGCGCCAGCAGCTGGCAAGACAATAACTATGGCTACACCTTC. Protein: CASSWQDNNYGYTF.

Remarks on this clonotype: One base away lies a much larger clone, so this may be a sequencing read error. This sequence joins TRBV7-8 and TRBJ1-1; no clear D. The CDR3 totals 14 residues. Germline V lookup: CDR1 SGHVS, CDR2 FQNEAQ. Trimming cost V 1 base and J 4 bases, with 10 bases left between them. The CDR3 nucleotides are TGTGCCAGCAGCTTAGAGACCAAGGGCACTGAAGCTTTCTTT. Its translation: CASSLETKGTEAFF.

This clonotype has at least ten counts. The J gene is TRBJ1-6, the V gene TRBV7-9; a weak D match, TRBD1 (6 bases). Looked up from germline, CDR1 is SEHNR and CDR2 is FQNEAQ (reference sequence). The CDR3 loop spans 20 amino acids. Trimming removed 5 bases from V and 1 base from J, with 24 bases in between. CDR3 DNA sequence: TGTGCCAGCAGCACCCTAATGAGGGCAGGGGCAATTTCCTATAATTCACCCCTCCACTTT. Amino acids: CASSTLMRAGAISYNSPLHF.

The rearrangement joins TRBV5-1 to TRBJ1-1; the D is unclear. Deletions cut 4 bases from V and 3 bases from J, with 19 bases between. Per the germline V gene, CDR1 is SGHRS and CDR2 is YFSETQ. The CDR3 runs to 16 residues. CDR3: CASSRRPQMRYTEAFF. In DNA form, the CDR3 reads TGCGCCAGCAGCCGGAGGCCGCAGATGAGATACACTGAAGCTTTCTTT.

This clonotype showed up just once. In DNA form, the CDR3 reads TGTGCCATCACCCCAGGTTCGGATCAGCCCCAGCATTTT. It yields the protein CAITPGSDQPQHF. This chain uses TRBV10-3 with TRBJ1-5; unclear D gene. This CDR3 is 13 amino acids long. Germline V lookup: CDR1 ENHRY, CDR2 SYGVKD. The V end was cut by 7 bases, the J end by 5 bases, with 12 bases between.

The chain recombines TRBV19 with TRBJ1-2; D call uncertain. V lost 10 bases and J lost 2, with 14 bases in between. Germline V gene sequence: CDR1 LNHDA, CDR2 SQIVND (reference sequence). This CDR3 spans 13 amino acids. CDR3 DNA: TGTGCCACCCAAGCTGGGAGAAACTATGGCTACACCTTC. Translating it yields CATQAGRNYGYTF.

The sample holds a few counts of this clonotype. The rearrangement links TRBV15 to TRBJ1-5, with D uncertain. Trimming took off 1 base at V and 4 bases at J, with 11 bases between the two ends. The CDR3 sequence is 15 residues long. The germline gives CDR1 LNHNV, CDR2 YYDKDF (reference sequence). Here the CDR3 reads CATSRGARANQPQHF. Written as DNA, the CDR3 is TGTGCCACCAGCAGAGGGGCCAGAGCGAATCAGCCCCAGCATTTT. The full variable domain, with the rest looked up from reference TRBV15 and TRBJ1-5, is DAMVIQNPRYQVTQFGKPVTLSCSQTLNHNVMYWYQQKSSQAPKLLFHYYDKDFNNEADTPDNFQSRRPNTSFCFLDIRSPGLGDTAMYLCATSRGARANQPQHFGDGTRLSIL.

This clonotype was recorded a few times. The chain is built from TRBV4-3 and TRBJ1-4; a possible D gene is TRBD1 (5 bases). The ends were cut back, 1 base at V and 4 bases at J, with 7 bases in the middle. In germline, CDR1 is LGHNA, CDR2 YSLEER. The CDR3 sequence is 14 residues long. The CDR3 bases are TGCGCCAGCAGCCAAGCGGGACTTAATGAAAAACTGTTTTTT. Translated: CASSQAGLNEKLFF.

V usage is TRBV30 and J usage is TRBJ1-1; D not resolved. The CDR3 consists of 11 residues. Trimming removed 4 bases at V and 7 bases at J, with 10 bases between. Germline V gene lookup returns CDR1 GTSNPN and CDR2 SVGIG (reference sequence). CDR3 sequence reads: CAWTYTDEAFF. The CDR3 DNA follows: TGTGCCTGGACTTATACAGATGAAGCTTTCTTT.